Here is one T cell receptor (beta chain) with its context. The CDR3 contains 17 residues. J gave up 2 bases and V 2 bases, and 7 bases lay outside the gene matches. Per germline, CDR1 DFQATT and CDR2 SNEGSKA (reference sequence). The data stem from a study of human T cells and chemical hapten exposure. TCRdb processed the RACE reads anew with MiXCR; each CDR3 protein has one entry. The top ten hold around 3% of the sample, which has 75,000 to 100,000 distinct CDR3 sequences, approximately 8.2% seen once. Time point given: healthy volunteer bleed at 2 weeks. Unseparated into fractions, whole blood served as the source from which total RNA was extracted.

The rearrangement joins TRBV20-1 to TRBJ2-3, with 13 bases lining up with TRBD2. The source is a female donor in good health. Some clones in this sample may be carry-over from other donors' samples. Sequencing used whole blood. The CDR3 region is CSARTSGTSGTTDTQYF. The CDR3 bases are TGCAGTGCTAGAACTTCCGGGACTAGCGGGACCACAGATACGCAGTATTTT.